What follows is one T cell receptor (beta chain) and its context. No antigen is known for it. This specimen comes from a study of cytomegalovirus exposure and HLA in healthy donors. Study observations and caveats: One variant, a missense change in DCLRE1C, was linked in a later analysis to TCR beta V- and J-gene trimming.

CDR3 size: 18 residues. Unmatched junction bases numbered 11, after V lost 3 bases and J lost 2 bases. The germline CDR1 and CDR2 sequences are MGHRA and YSYEKL. The primer mix had 60 Vbeta and 13 Jbeta primers. Data came from immunoSEQ multiplex PCR; TCRdb stores just in-frame clones and leaves some out. The table has roughly 76,000 clones, around 80% seen once. The specimen was PBMCs. The sequence derives from a man younger than 40 in good health and CMV-seronegative. The gene calls are TRBV4-1 and TRBJ2-5; 11 nucleotides align to TRBD1. CDR3 region: CASSQVLFGTGGQETQYF. The CDR3 nucleotides are TGCGCCAGCAGCCAGGTCCTTTTCGGGACAGGGGGACAAGAGACCCAGTACTTC.